This TCR beta chain was identified in a study of blood T cell repertoires in COVID-19. Background on the study: Acute and convalescent COVID-19 specimens originated in the United States, Italy and Spain. T cells, B-cell-depleted T cells, or PBMCs supplied cDNA or gDNA.

There are 16 residues in the CDR3. In the source study's methods: Reference gene primer amplification in the assay estimated nucleated cell counts. Using immunoSEQ multiplex PCR, the repertoire was profiled, and TCRdb retains in-frame clones only, with some absent. V and J calls and clone size are given by that table; D and trimming were obtained from the DNA. The table lists about 210,000 clones, 80% to 90% of them singletons. The TCR sequence derives from a man in his 60s who had recovered from COVID-19. The chain is built from TRBV12-2 and TRBJ2-7; the table's D call of TRBD2 was not tested on the DNA. TRBV12-2 has pseudogene status. The sample was peripheral blood. This CDR3 is CASRLAPGGFPYEQYF. Here the CDR3 DNA reads TGTGCAAGTCGCTTAGCACCGGGGGGATTCCCCTACGAGCAGTACTTC.